What follows is one T cell receptor beta chain and its context. What it recognizes is unknown. This sample stems from a study of lymphopenia after photon versus proton radiotherapy. Method: immunoSEQ multiplex PCR; TCRdb's copy keeps in-frame clones and lacks some. The sample holds 25,000 to 30,000 clones, approximately 86% seen once. The CDR3 loop spans 14 amino acids. Germline CDR1 and CDR2: GTSNPN and SVGIG (reference sequence). The V and J ends lost 3 bases and 2 bases respectively, with 13 bases between them. The study's findings and limits: Post-nadir diversity loss with photons came from oligoclonal expansion, particularly CD8+ Temra cells. Proton therapy kept repertoires fairly stable, unlike photons, which gained effector/memory cells. A bigger post-nadir fall in TCR diversity correlated inversely with survival time in deceased patients.

The material was peripheral blood, obtained from a patient treated with proton-based radiotherapy. The V gene is TRBV30, the J gene TRBJ1-1, with D possibly matching TRBD1 (5 bases). The receptor's source is a woman aged 60 to 75 with cholangiocarcinoma. Some clones in this sample may be carry-over from other donors' samples. Here the CDR3 DNA reads TGTGCCTGGAGCCGAGGGGATTATAACACTGAAGCTTTCTTT. This encodes CAWSRGDYNTEAFF.